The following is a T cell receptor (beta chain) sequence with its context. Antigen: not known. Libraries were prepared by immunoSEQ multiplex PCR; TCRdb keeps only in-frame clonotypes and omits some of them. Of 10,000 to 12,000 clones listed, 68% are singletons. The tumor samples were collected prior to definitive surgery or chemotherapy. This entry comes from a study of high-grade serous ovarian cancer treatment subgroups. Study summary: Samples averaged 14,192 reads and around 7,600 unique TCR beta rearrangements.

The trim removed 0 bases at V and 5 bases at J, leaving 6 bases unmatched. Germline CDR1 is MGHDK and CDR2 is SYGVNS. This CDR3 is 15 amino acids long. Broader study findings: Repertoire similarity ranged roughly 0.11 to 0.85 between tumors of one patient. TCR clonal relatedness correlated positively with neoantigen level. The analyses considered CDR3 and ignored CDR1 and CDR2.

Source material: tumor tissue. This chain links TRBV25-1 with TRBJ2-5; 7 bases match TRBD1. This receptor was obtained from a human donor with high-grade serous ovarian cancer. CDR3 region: CASSEYKGQHETQYF. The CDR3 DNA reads TGTGCCAGCAGTGAATATAAGGGACAGCATGAGACCCAGTACTTC.